The 29 T cell receptor beta chains given below trace back to one sample, sequenced in a study of Graves' ophthalmopathy and Graves' hyperthyroidism. The authors amplified TCR beta CDR3 regions from RNA transcripts. HTBI-primed first-round RT-PCR preceded second-round multiplex PCR. TCRdb itself ran the multiplex PCR reads through MiXCR, one entry per CDR3 protein. This sample carries 300,000 to 500,000 distinct CDR3 sequences, approximately 15% of them seen once, and the ten largest clones take roughly 7%. The specimen sequenced was peripheral blood. Receptor source: a woman between 18 and 29 years old with stable Graves' hyperthyroidism.

This clonotype was seen ten or more times. J is TRBJ1-2 and V is TRBV20-1; D gene uncertain. The CDR3 totals 15 residues. With 0 bases removed from V and 4 bases from J, the gap between germline ends came to 15 bases. Germline V lookup: CDR1 DFQATT, CDR2 SNEGSKA (reference sequence). The CDR3 loop is CSAREGRSTLYGYTF. The CDR3 DNA follows: TGCAGTGCTAGAGAAGGGAGGTCTACCCTCTATGGCTACACCTTC.

Turning to this clonotype: This may be a read error: a much more frequent sequence differs by one nucleotide. J is TRBJ1-5 and V is TRBV24-1; D possibly corresponds to TRBD1 (5 bases). The CDR3 is 15 residues long. The germline V gene has CDR1 KGHDR and CDR2 SFDVKD. V was cut by 11 bases and J by 0 bases, with 16 bases left in between. This chain's CDR3 is CAIGTKTDSNQPQHF. The CDR3 nucleotides are TGTGCCATCGGGACTAAGACAGATAGCAATCAGCCCCAGCATTTT.

The V and J genes are TRBV10-3 and TRBJ2-2; 9 nucleotides align to TRBD2. The V gene's germline CDR1 is ENHRY and CDR2 SYGVKD. The CDR3 covers 18 residues. The junction had 14 bases not matched to a gene; V was cut back by 6 bases and J by 3 bases. DNA of the CDR3: TGTGCCATCAGCAGTCTAGCGGGGAGCTCAGGTGACACCGGGGAGCTGTTTTTT. Its translation: CAISSLAGSSGDTGELFF.

The chain's CDR3 is CASRTSRTGGSKNIQYF. The CDR3 coding sequence is TGTGCCAGCAGGACCTCGAGGACAGGGGGATCCAAAAACATTCAGTACTTC. J is TRBJ2-4 and V is TRBV6-5, with 10 nucleotides matching TRBD1. V was pared by 6 bases and J by 2 bases, with 10 bases of the junction left unmatched. This CDR3 is built from 17 residues. Germline CDR1 is MNHEY and CDR2 is SVGAGI.

This clonotype was observed at least ten times. The rearrangement joins TRBV6-1 to TRBJ2-5; 10 nucleotides agree with TRBD1. This CDR3 has 15 amino acids. Germline V CDR1 and CDR2: MNHNS, SASEGT. The V and J ends lost 4 bases and 5 bases, in that order; junction bases with no gene match: 7. The DNA for the CDR3 is TGTGCCAGCAGTGGGGGGACAGGGGTCCGGGAGACCCAGTACTTC. Translating gives CASSGGTGVRETQYF.

This clonotype was found many times. This chain links TRBV19 with TRBJ1-2; D possibly corresponds to TRBD1 (5 bases). The germline gives CDR1 LNHDA, CDR2 SQIVND (reference sequence). V shed 6 bases and J shed 6 bases, with 14 bases lying between them. The CDR3 contains 13 residues. CDR3: CASRFGGSHGYTF. CDR3 nucleotides: TGTGCCAGTAGGTTCGGGGGTAGCCATGGCTACACCTTC.

This clonotype was found many times. This chain uses TRBV12-3 or TRBV12-4 with TRBJ1-2; 8 nucleotides match TRBD1. V shed 6 bases and J 1 base; nucleotides not matched to a gene: 10. CDR3 length: 16 residues. CDR3 nucleotides: TGTGCCAGCAGCACGTATGGGACAGGTGATAACTATGGCTACACCTTC. It translates to CASSTYGTGDNYGYTF.

The sample holds a few counts of this clonotype. The chain uses TRBV4-1 and TRBJ1-2; D call uncertain. Germline CDR1 is MGHRA and CDR2 is YSYEKL. Trimming took off 4 bases at V and 0 bases at J, with 18 bases between the two ends. The CDR3 is 17 amino acids. CDR3 in amino acids: CASSPKRRLWTNYGYTF. The DNA for the CDR3 is TGCGCCAGCAGCCCCAAAAGGAGACTATGGACTAACTATGGCTACACCTTC.

This clonotype was seen only a few times. V usage is TRBV19 and J usage is TRBJ2-7, with 8 nucleotides matching TRBD1. The trim removed 5 bases at V and 2 bases at J, leaving 8 bases unmatched. Germline V lookup: CDR1 LNHDA, CDR2 SQIVND (reference sequence). The CDR3 extends over 15 amino acids. The CDR3 DNA sequence: TGTGCCAGTAGTTCGGGACAGGTGTTTCCCTACGAGCAGTACTTC. Translation: CASSSGQVFPYEQYF.

The V gene is TRBV6-2 or TRBV6-3, the J gene TRBJ1-5; D not resolved. The length of the CDR3 is 12 residues. V shed 2 bases and J shed 6 bases, with 5 bases lying between them. Germline assignment: CDR1 MNHEY and CDR2 SVGEGT. The CDR3 nucleotides read TGTGCCAGCAGTTACGGTGTTCAGCCCCAGCATTTT. Protein sequence: CASSYGVQPQHF.

V is TRBV5-1 and J is TRBJ1-1; D may be TRBD1 (5 bases). The CDR3 extends over 14 amino acids. V lost 5 bases to trimming and J lost 3 bases, with 14 bases between them. Germline V gene sequence: CDR1 SGHRS, CDR2 YFSETQ. This chain's CDR3 is CASSRAVGDTEAFF. CDR3 DNA sequence: TGCGCCAGCAGTAGGGCGGTAGGGGACACTGAAGCTTTCTTT.

This clonotype showed up just a few times. The CDR3 end shows no conserved phenylalanine or tryptophan, and so a read error is likely. The V gene is TRBV7-6, the J gene TRBJ2-5, with D possibly being TRBD1 (6 bases). Germline lookup yields CDR1 SGHVS and CDR2 FNYEAQ. The CDR3 covers 16 residues. Trimming removed 0 bases at V and 4 bases at J, with 15 bases between. The CDR3 region is CASSLALQGLGETQYS. CDR3 coding DNA: TGTGCCAGCAGCTTAGCGCTTCAGGGGCTGGGAGAGACCCAGTACTCC.

The gene calls are TRBV5-1 and TRBJ2-3; D perhaps matches TRBD2 (6 bases). CDR3 length: 13 residues. Looked up from germline, CDR1 is SGHRS and CDR2 is YFSETQ. V was trimmed by 7 bases and J by 2 bases, leaving 11 bases between them. The DNA of the CDR3 is TGCGCCAGCGCGACGGGAGACACAGATACGCAGTATTTT. Its translation is CASATGDTDTQYF.

This clonotype was recorded at least ten times. The V and J genes are TRBV5-1 and TRBJ1-1; perhaps TRBD1 as D (5 bases). Germline V gene sequence: CDR1 SGHRS, CDR2 YFSETQ. V gave up 3 bases and J gave up 0 bases, with 12 bases separating them. The CDR3 spans 15 residues. The CDR3 DNA is TGCGCCAGCAGCTCGACAGCGAACATGAACACTGAAGCTTTCTTT. Translated, it gives CASSSTANMNTEAFF.

The rearrangement uses TRBV3-1 and TRBJ1-2, with no clear D. Germline CDR1 reads LGHDT; CDR2 reads YNNKEL (reference sequence). The CDR3 runs 12 residues. Trimming cost V 2 bases and J 7 bases, with 8 bases left between them. In nucleotides, the CDR3 is TGTGCCAGCAGCCAATCGGACGTTGGCTACACCTTC. Its translation is CASSQSDVGYTF. The full variable domain, in which reference TRBV3-1 and TRBJ1-2 provide the parts outside the CDR3, is DTAVSQTPKYLVTQMGNDKSIKCEQNLGHDTMYWYKQDSKKFLKIMFSYNNKELIINETVPNRFSPKSPDKAHLNLHINSLELGDSAVYFCASSQSDVGYTFGSGTRLTVV.

This clonotype showed up just once. Germline and junction disagree at one end, which may indicate a read error. The rearrangement joins TRBV7-9 to TRBJ1-3, with D unresolved. Germline loops: CDR1 SEHNR, CDR2 FQNEAQ (reference sequence). The CDR3 has 12 residues. Here the CDR3 reads CASSPSGNTICF. In DNA form, the CDR3 reads TGTGCCAGCAGCCCGTCGGGAAACACCATATGTTTT. Supplemented by reference TRBV7-9 and TRBJ1-3, the full variable domain reads DTGVSQNPRHKITKRGQNVTFRCDPISEHNRLYWYRQTLGQGPEFLTYFQNEAQLEKSRLLSDRFSAERPKGSFSTLEIQRTEQGDSAMYLCASSPSGNTICFGEGSWLTVV.

By proportion, this clonotype is medium-sized (0.01 to 0.1%). The chain employs TRBV7-9 and TRBJ2-2, with 7 positions matching TRBD1. Per germline, CDR1 SEHNR and CDR2 FQNEAQ (reference sequence). The CDR3 is 16 amino acids. Trimming took 2 bases from V and 1 from J; bases not matched to a gene: 4. The CDR3 sequence: CASSLRQGMNTGELFF. The DNA for the CDR3 is TGTGCCAGCAGCTTAAGACAGGGAATGAACACCGGGGAGCTGTTTTTT.

This clonotype was found many times. The DNA for the CDR3 is TGCAGTGCTAGACCCTCGGGACAAATGAACACTGAAGCTTTCTTT. Amino acids: CSARPSGQMNTEAFF. This chain joins TRBV20-1 and TRBJ1-1; maybe TRBD1 (6 bases). Germline lookup yields CDR1 DFQATT and CDR2 SNEGSKA (reference sequence). This CDR3 has 15 residues. V was cut by 2 bases and J by 0 bases, with 13 bases left in between.

This clonotype was seen many times. The chain combines TRBV2 with TRBJ2-7; D remains unclear. This CDR3 has 15 amino acids. V was shortened by 3 bases and J by 4 bases, with 16 bases between the two germline ends. The germline V gene encodes CDR1 SNHLY and CDR2 FYNNEI. CDR3 protein: CASSESQIGPYEQYF. CDR3 coding DNA: TGTGCCAGCAGTGAGAGTCAGATAGGGCCGTACGAGCAGTACTTC. Complete variable domain (other parts from reference TRBV2 and TRBJ2-7): EPEVTQTPSHQVTQMGQEVILRCVPISNHLYFYWYRQILGQKVEFLVSFYNNEISEKSEIFDDQFSVERPDGSNFTLKIRSTKLEDSAMYFCASSESQIGPYEQYFGPGTRLTVT.

This clonotype was recorded a few times. The chain links TRBV5-1 to TRBJ2-2; D is ambiguous. CDR3 length: 13 amino acids. Germline loops: CDR1 SGHRS, CDR2 YFSETQ. V was cut by 3 bases and J by 7 bases, with 10 bases left in between. This chain's CDR3 is CASSSPRSGELFF. As DNA, the CDR3 is TGCGCCAGCAGCTCCCCCAGAAGCGGGGAGCTGTTTTTT.

This clonotype was found many times. This rearrangement joins TRBV6-5 to TRBJ2-5; 7 nucleotides agree with TRBD1. The CDR3 is made up of 14 amino acids. Germline lookup yields CDR1 MNHEY and CDR2 SVGAGI. Germline trimming cut 2 bases from V and 4 bases from J; bases unmatched to any gene: 4. The CDR3 sequence: CASSYRGRGETQYF. As DNA, the CDR3 is TGTGCCAGCAGTTACAGGGGGCGAGGAGAGACCCAGTACTTC.

The table lists this clonotype with many counts. The chain employs TRBV10-3 and TRBJ1-2; D gene uncertain. V lost 2 bases to trimming and J lost 8 bases, with 15 bases between them. Looked up from germline, CDR1 is ENHRY and CDR2 is SYGVKD. The CDR3 contains 14 residues. CDR3 in amino acids: CAISERSGVEGYTF. The CDR3 DNA is TGTGCCATCAGTGAGAGGTCGGGTGTCGAGGGCTACACCTTC.

The sample holds many counts of this clonotype. The V gene is TRBV6-5, the J gene TRBJ2-7, with D perhaps given as TRBD1 or TRBD2 (5 bases each). The germline V gene encodes CDR1 MNHEY and CDR2 SVGAGI. V dropped 4 bases and J dropped 4 bases, with 17 bases sitting between them. CDR3 length: 15 amino acids. CDR3 sequence: CASSSSPGPGYEQYF. The CDR3 bases are TGTGCCAGCAGTTCTTCTCCGGGACCGGGGTACGAGCAGTACTTC.

This clonotype was observed many times. The rearrangement links TRBV28 to TRBJ2-7; 9 nucleotides agree with TRBD1. Trimming cost V 6 bases and J 1 base; bases outside gene matches: 4. Per germline, CDR1 MDHEN and CDR2 SYDVKM. CDR3 length: 14 amino acids. The CDR3 here is CASRRGTGSYEQYF. The CDR3 DNA reads TGTGCCAGCAGGCGAGGGACAGGGTCCTACGAGCAGTACTTC. The full variable domain, completed using reference TRBV28 and TRBJ2-7, is DVKVTQSSRYLVKRTGEKVFLECVQDMDHENMFWYRQDPGLGLRLIYFSYDVKMKEKGDIPEGYSVSREKKERFSLILESASTNQTSMYLCASRRGTGSYEQYFGPGTRLTVT.

A word on this clonotype: One base away lies a much larger clone, so this may be a sequencing read error. The missing conserved phenylalanine or tryptophan at the end of this CDR3 makes a read error likely. The chain has TRBV20-1 and TRBJ2-7; maybe TRBD1 (6 bases). Germline values: CDR1 DFQATT, CDR2 SNEGSKA (reference sequence). This CDR3 contains 13 residues. V lost 7 bases and J 5 bases, leaving 18 bases between the germline ends. CDR3 region: CSGTPGQSNEQYY. In nucleotides, the CDR3 is TGCAGTGGTACACCCGGACAGTCCAACGAGCAGTACTAC.

The chain is built from TRBV6-1 and TRBJ2-5; D may correspond to TRBD1 or TRBD2 (5 bases each). Germline CDR1 reads MNHNS; CDR2 reads SASEGT. This CDR3 has 16 residues. V was pared by 0 bases and J by 2 bases, with 13 bases between. The CDR3 reads CASSEAWTGAQETQYF. CDR3 coding DNA: TGTGCCAGCAGTGAAGCGTGGACTGGGGCGCAAGAGACCCAGTACTTC.

This clonotype was seen ten or more times. CDR3 sequence reads: CASSSNRGPETQYF. The CDR3 DNA sequence: TGTGCCAGCAGCTCTAACAGGGGGCCAGAGACCCAGTACTTC. V and J are TRBV7-9 and TRBJ2-5; 9 nucleotides agree with TRBD1. CDR3 size: 14 residues. J gave up 4 bases and V 4 bases, and 4 bases lay outside the gene matches. The V gene's germline CDR1 is SEHNR and CDR2 FQNEAQ (reference sequence).

This clonotype was counted at least ten times. CDR3 loop: CASSTGVATEAFF. The CDR3 nucleotides read TGTGCCAGCTCGACAGGGGTTGCGACTGAAGCTTTCTTT. The chain recombines TRBV18 with TRBJ1-1; 8 positions agree with TRBD1. This CDR3 has 13 amino acids. The J segment lost 5 bases and the V segment lost 6 bases, leaving 5 bases of the junction unmatched. The germline gives CDR1 KGHSH, CDR2 LQKENI.

This clonotype was counted ten times or more. This sequence joins TRBV12-3 or TRBV12-4 and TRBJ2-6; 8 nucleotides line up with TRBD1. V lost 6 bases to trimming and J lost 4 bases; unmatched junction nucleotides: 5. The CDR3 runs to 15 residues. The CDR3 here is CASRRTGRGANVLTF. The CDR3 DNA reads as TGTGCCAGCAGACGGACAGGGAGGGGGGCCAACGTCCTGACTTTC.